This is a list of T cell receptor beta chains from one sample in a study of T cells after yellow fever vaccination. TCRdb analysed the 5' RACE reads with MiXCR anew, one entry per CDR3 protein. The sample comprises 110,000 to 150,000 distinct CDR3 sequences, more than 6.5% of which are singletons, and about 0.6% rests with the top ten. Source: CD4+ T cells sorted from PBMCs, taken 10 days after the yellow fever booster vaccination. The receptors here all came from a man under 40 who received the YFV17D yellow fever vaccine. Each CDR3 is given with its conserved first and last residue. The D gene is left open where the match is weak. Clone size is stated in some rows and not others, as once, few, many or a class when expanded.

v_call	clone_size	d_call	j_call	cdr3_nt	cdr3_aa
TRBV7-8	many	TRBD1	TRBJ2-1	TGTGCCAGCAGCTCTTTTGAGGGGGCTGAGCAGTTCTTC	CASSSFEGAEQFF
TRBV29-1	-	-	TRBJ2-5	TGCAGCGTTGATCTTCAGTTGGGAGAGACCCAGTACTTC	CSVDLQLGETQYF
TRBV28	-	-	TRBJ2-3	TGTGCCAGCAGTGGAAGATCCCGGGACTCCACAGATACGCAGTATTTT	CASSGRSRDSTDTQYF
TRBV20-1	many	TRBD2	TRBJ2-7	TGCAGTGCTAGAGAGCCAATAGCGGGAGGGTACGAGCAGTACTTC	CSAREPIAGGYEQYF
TRBV20-1	many	-	TRBJ2-7	TGCAGTGCTCGACAGGAGTCCTACGAGCAGTACTTC	CSARQESYEQYF
TRBV5-6	many	-	TRBJ1-2	TGTGCCAGCAGCCCCGGGGGTAACTATGGCTACACCTTC	CASSPGGNYGYTF
TRBV5-5	few	TRBD2	TRBJ2-1	TGTGCCAGCAGCTTGGCTAGCGGGAGGTTCTACAATGAGCAGTTCTTC	CASSLASGRFYNEQFF
TRBV10-3	many	TRBD1	TRBJ2-1	TGTGCCATCGGACAGGTCAGCAATGAGCAGTTCTTC	CAIGQVSNEQFF
TRBV20-1	-	-	TRBJ2-5	TGCAGTGCCCGACGAGGGCATCAAGAGACCCAGTACTTC	CSARRGHQETQYF
TRBV2	many	-	TRBJ1-2	TGTGCCAGCAGCGCCAGGGGTCCCGGTTATGGCTACACCTTC	CASSARGPGYGYTF
TRBV7-2	many	TRBD1	TRBJ1-1	TGTGCCAGCAGCTTAGGAATAGGTCAGGGGGCTGAAGCTTTCTTT	CASSLGIGQGAEAFF
TRBV7-2	-	TRBD2	TRBJ2-2	TGTGCCAGCAGCTCCTTGACTAGCGGGAACACCGGGGAGCTGTTTTTT	CASSSLTSGNTGELFF
TRBV25-1	many	-	TRBJ2-5	TGTGCCAGCAGTGATAGGGGATTTCAAGAGACCCAGTACTTC	CASSDRGFQETQYF
TRBV24-1	many	-	TRBJ2-5	TGTGCCACCAGTGACCCTTCCGGGGCGGGAATTCAAGAGACCCAGTACTTC	CATSDPSGAGIQETQYF
TRBV6-1	many	TRBD2	TRBJ2-5	TGTGCCAGCAGTACGACCAGGACTAGCGGCAGAGGGACCCAGTACTTC	CASSTTRTSGRGTQYF
TRBV5-1	many	-	TRBJ2-7	TGCGCCAGCAGCTTGGCGGGGACACCTTCTTTGGGGCAGTACTTC	CASSLAGTPSLGQYF
TRBV20-1	-	-	TRBJ2-2	TGCAGTGCTAGAGATATAGACCTTGGGGAGCTGTTTTTT	CSARDIDLGELFF